This T cell receptor (beta chain) originates from a study of blood T cell repertoires in COVID-19. Turning to the study itself: The United States, Italy and Spain were the sources of the acute and convalescent COVID-19 samples. In each case, the material was cDNA or gDNA derived from T cells, B-cell-depleted T cells, or PBMCs.

Methods used by the authors: From reference gene primer amplification, estimates of nucleated cell counts were derived. Profiled with immunoSEQ multiplex PCR; TCRdb holds only in-frame clones, not every one. The V and J calls and the clone size are those of that table, but D and trimming were determined from the DNA. Here the sample spans roughly 140,000 clones, about 88% being singletons. CDR1 is SGDLS and CDR2 is YYNGEE in the germline V gene. There are 13 residues in the CDR3. J gave up 2 bases and V 3 bases, and 1 base lay outside the gene matches. Sequencing used peripheral blood. This chain connects TRBV9 to TRBJ2-5, with 7 bases that match TRBD2. The TCR sequence derives from a human donor in a cohort sampled during active COVID-19. CDR3: CASSAGGQETQYF. CDR3 nucleotide sequence: TGTGCCAGCAGCGCCGGGGGGCAAGAGACCCAGTACTTC.